A selection of T cell receptor delta chains follows, all from one sample in a study of Vδ1+ human thymocytes. TCRdb called clones from the multiplex PCR reads again using CATT. Of roughly 76,000 delta-chain clones in the sample, 30% to 45% are singletons; the top ten hold about 0.24%. The sequencing sample was made of Vdelta1+ gamma-delta thymocytes from the thymus. The receptors originated from a boy younger than two who had congenital heart surgery. The CDR3 runs from the conserved cysteine through the conserved F or W. D genes are given only for firm matches. Part of the rows lack a size; the others show once, few, many or a class for expanded clones.

few	TRDJ1	TRDD3	TRDV1	CALGVLTRFPDHYWGIRGTDKLIF	TGTGCTCTTGGGGTCCTTACCCGCTTCCCCGATCACTACTGGGGGATACGCGGCACCGATAAACTCATCTTT
few	TRDJ1	NA	TRDV2	CACGAFSDKLIF	TGTGCCTGTGGGGCCTTCTCCGATAAACTCATCTTT
NA	TRDJ1	TRDD3	TRDV1	CALGELITFVGTPWGIPHTDKLIF	TGTGCTCTTGGGGAGCTGATTACCTTCGTTGGAACGCCCTGGGGGATACCCCACACCGATAAACTCATCTTT
few	TRDJ1	TRDD3	TRDV1	CALGESTGGHKLIF	TGTGCTCTTGGGGAATCGACTGGGGGACATAAACTCATCTTT
NA	TRDJ1	TRDD2	TRDV1	CALGERFFRRGFLPVPGKLIF	TGTGCTCTTGGGGAAAGGTTCTTCCGGCGCGGCTTCCTACCGGTACCGGGTAAACTCATCTTT
NA	TRDJ1	NA	TRDV1	CALGELWPSAADKLIF	TGTGCTCTTGGGGAACTGTGGCCTTCCGCGGCCGATAAACTCATCTTT
NA	TRDJ1	NA	TRDV2	CACACDKLIF	TGTGCCTGTGCATGCGATAAACTCATCTTT
NA	TRDJ1	TRDD3	TRDV1	CALGEHKGAGRTGGPGATDKLIF	TGTGCTCTTGGGGAACATAAAGGTGCGGGACGTACTGGGGGCCCTGGGGCCACCGATAAACTCATCTTT
NA	TRDJ1	NA	TRDV1	CALGGPWTGGTDKLIF	TGTGCTCTTGGGGGGCCCTGGACCGGGGGAACCGATAAACTCATCTTT
NA	TRDJ1	TRDD3	TRDV1	CALGELAVLGVAILDKLIF	TGTGCTCTTGGGGAACTCGCGGTACTGGGGGTCGCTATCCTCGATAAACTCATCTTT
NA	TRDJ1	NA	TRDV1	CALGGELPFPQKLIF	TGTGCTCTTGGGGGAGAGCTCCCCTTCCCCCAAAAACTCATCTTT
few	TRDJ1	NA	TRDV1	CALGESAALNAGDYTDKLIF	TGTGCTCTTGGGGAATCAGCAGCCCTTAACGCAGGGGACTACACCGATAAACTCATCTTT
NA	TRDJ1	NA	TRDV1	CALGGGHRVGGSYTDKLIF	TGTGCTCTTGGGGGAGGGCACCGCGTGGGGGGGTCCTACACCGATAAACTCATCTTT
NA	TRDJ1	TRDD3	TRDV2	CACDTLPGDDTDKLIF	TGTGCCTGTGACACCTTACCGGGGGATGACACCGATAAACTCATCTTT
few	TRDJ1	TRDD3	TRDV1	CALGERSGGYPDTDKLIF	TGTGCTCTTGGGGAACGAAGTGGGGGATACCCAGACACCGATAAACTCATCTTT
NA	TRDJ1	TRDD3	TRDV1	CALGRGARGMNTDKLIF	TGTGCTCTTGGGAGAGGGGCCCGGGGGATGAACACCGATAAACTCATCTTT
few	TRDJ1	TRDD3	TRDV1	CALGDPIPLLGDKYTDKLIF	TGTGCTCTTGGGGACCCTATTCCCCTACTGGGGGATAAGTACACCGATAAACTCATCTTT
NA	TRDJ1	TRDD3	TRDV1	CALGEFSLRRTGGYTDKLIF	TGTGCTCTTGGGGAATTTAGTCTCCGGCGTACTGGGGGATACACCGACAAACTCATCTTT
few	TRDJ1	TRDD3	TRDV1	CALGGTYFSYVPGIRVHTDKLIF	TGTGCTCTTGGGGGGACATACTTTTCCTACGTACCGGGGATACGCGTTCACACCGATAAACTCATCTTT
NA	TRDJ1	NA	TRDV1	CALGEGTDKVTDKLIF	TGTGCTCTTGGGGAAGGTACGGATAAAGTCACCGATAAACTCATCTTT
NA	TRDJ1	TRDD2	TRDV1	CALGEGPSYMYTDKLIF	TGTGCTCTTGGGGAAGGACCTTCCTACATGTACACCGATAAACTCATCTTT
few	TRDJ3	NA	TRDV2	CACDTPSVVVSWDTRQMFF	TGTGCCTGTGACACCCCTTCCGTGGTTGTAAGCTGGGACACCCGACAGATGTTTTTC
NA	TRDJ1	TRDD3	TRDV1	CALGEQKQIRPSPGSWGYTDKLIF	TGTGCTCTTGGGGAACAAAAGCAAATTCGTCCCTCCCCGGGTAGCTGGGGGTACACCGATAAACTCATCTTT
few	TRDJ1	TRDD3	TRDV1	CALGDPISGYWGQDTFSDKLIF	TGTGCTCTTGGGGACCCAATTTCCGGGTACTGGGGGCAAGATACTTTCTCCGATAAACTCATCTTT
NA	TRDJ1	TRDD2	TRDV1	CALGDLPTRVGIYTDKLIF	TGTGCTCTTGGGGACCTTCCTACTCGGGTGGGGATATACACAGATAAACTCATCTTT
NA	TRDJ1	NA	TRDV1	CALGERLAHTDKLIF	TGTGCTCTTGGGGAACGGCTCGCCCACACCGATAAACTCATCTTT
NA	TRDJ1	NA	TRDV1	CALGASFWLIF	TGTGCTCTTGGGGCGTCCTTCTGGCTCATCTTT
NA	TRDJ1	NA	TRDV1	CALGEPSGRRGYPHTDKLIF	TGTGCTCTTGGGGAACCTAGCGGCCGTAGAGGATACCCCCACACCGATAAACTCATCTTT
NA	TRDJ1	TRDD3	TRDV1	CALGDQKRSSYNIPGGIRVSLVGDKLIF	TGTGCTCTTGGGGATCAAAAGCGATCTTCCTACAACATACCGGGGGGGATACGCGTATCCTTGGTTGGCGATAAACTCATCTTT
few	TRDJ1	TRDD3	TRDV1	CALGENPGPFRPTKTVGDRRTDKLIF	TGTGCTCTTGGGGAAAATCCCGGTCCCTTTCGCCCCACGAAAACTGTGGGGGATAGAAGAACCGATAAACTCATCTTT
NA	TRDJ1	TRDD3	TRDV1	CALGELFVLPSPPQWGIHSDKLIF	TGTGCTCTTGGGGAACTCTTTGTTCTCCCCTCGCCTCCTCAATGGGGGATACATTCCGATAAACTCATCTTT
NA	TRDJ1	TRDD3	TRDV1	CALGELFLYGWGIRAKLIF	TGTGCTCTTGGGGAACTCTTCCTATACGGCTGGGGGATAAGGGCTAAACTCATCTTT
few	TRDJ2	TRDD3	TRDV3	CAFSSTLLGDTGSAQLFF	TGTGCCTTTTCTTCCACGTTACTGGGGGATACCGGTTCCGCACAACTCTTCTTT
NA	TRDJ1	TRDD3	TRDV1	CALGELSFPLGETKLIF	TGTGCTCTTGGGGAACTCTCCTTTCCACTGGGGGAAACGAAACTCATCTTT
NA	TRDJ1	NA	TRDV1	CALGESSSPYSYEGWGHGCNGDKLIF	TGTGCTCTTGGGGAGTCCTCCTCCCCTTATTCCTACGAAGGCTGGGGGCATGGCTGCAACGGCGATAAACTCATCTTT
NA	TRDJ1	TRDD3	TRDV1	CALGLRYWGIRTDKLIF	TGTGCTCTTGGACTTCGGTACTGGGGGATACGTACCGATAAACTCATCTTT
few	TRDJ1	TRDD3	TRDV1	CALGNLGDTWGWYTDKLIF	TGTGCTCTTGGGAATCTGGGGGATACTTGGGGGTGGTACACCGATAAACTCATCTTT
NA	TRDJ1	NA	TRDV1	CALGELPRKGRGYTDKLIF	TGTGCTCTTGGGGAACTACCCCGGAAAGGTCGAGGTTACACCGATAAACTCATCTTT
NA	TRDJ1	NA	TRDV1	CALGEVGPYRPSWGTYTDKLIF	TGTGCTCTTGGGGAAGTGGGGCCCTATAGGCCTTCCTGGGGGACCTACACCGATAAACTCATCTTT
NA	TRDJ1	NA	TRDV1	CALGELVLPIDKLIF	TGCGCTCTTGGGGAACTAGTTCTCCCTATCGATAAACTCATCTTT
NA	TRDJ1	NA	TRDV1	CALGDLSWWLGSCHTDKLIF	TGTGCTCTTGGGGATTTATCATGGTGGTTAGGATCTTGTCATACCGATAAACTCATCTTT
NA	TRDJ1	TRDD3	TRDV1	CALGELRIPKHWGIIPRELIF	TGTGCTCTTGGGGAACTCAGGATCCCCAAACACTGGGGGATAATACCTAGGGAACTCATCTTT
NA	TRDJ1	TRDD3	TRDV1	CALGELSIRLRTGGDRVDKLIF	TGTGCTCTTGGGGAACTATCTATTCGTCTTCGTACTGGGGGAGATAGGGTGGATAAACTCATCTTT
once	TRDJ1	NA	TRDV2	CASNRYTDKLIF	TGTGCCTCCAATAGGTACACCGATAAACTCATCTTT